The 9 T cell receptor beta chains given below trace back to one sample, sequenced in a study of glioma-infiltrating T cells. The iRepertoire nested amplicon-rescue multiplex PCR amplified TCR alpha and beta CDR3s from RNA. In TCRdb, the multiplex PCR reads were re-called with MiXCR into one record per CDR3 protein. Here the sample spans 400,000 or so distinct CDR3 sequences, more than 35% being singletons. Sequenced: glioma tissue, nonneoplastic brain tissue, or PBMCs (not recorded which). Receptors originate from a human donor with low-grade glioma or glioblastoma, undergoing nonglioma brain surgery, or in good health (not recorded which).

At least ten counts were recorded for this clonotype. The chain links TRBV27 to TRBJ2-7; 7 nucleotides match TRBD1. This CDR3 is built from 15 residues. V shed 4 bases, J shed 4 bases, and the junction held 10 bases outside the gene matches. The germline V gene encodes CDR1 MNHEY and CDR2 SMNVEV (reference sequence). The CDR3 here is CASSSLQGFLYEQYF. The DNA for the CDR3 is TGTGCCAGCAGTTCGTTACAGGGGTTTCTATACGAGCAGTACTTC.

As to this clonotype: Just one base apart from a much larger clone, this may be a read error. This sequence joins TRBV6-5 and TRBJ2-5; 7 bases line up with TRBD1. Germline V CDR1 and CDR2: MNHEY, SVGAGI. This CDR3 is built from 16 residues. The CDR3 nucleotides read TGTGCCAGCAACCCCTCGACAGGGAAAGTTAGCGAGACCGAGTACTTC. It yields the protein CASNPSTGKVSETEYF.

The chain is built from TRBV12-5 and TRBJ2-1, with D unresolved. Looked up from germline, CDR1 is LGHNT and CDR2 is FRNRAP. The CDR3 has 15 amino acids. The V and J ends lost 0 bases and 7 bases respectively, with 13 bases between them. CDR3 in amino acids: CASGLVSGWKNEQFF. CDR3 sequence (DNA): TGTGCTAGTGGTTTGGTATCTGGGTGGAAGAATGAGCAGTTCTTC.

The chain recombines TRBV6-5 with TRBJ2-7; D may match TRBD1 or TRBD2 (5 bases each). V lost 6 bases to trimming and J lost 2 bases, with 14 bases between them. This CDR3 region has 14 residues. Germline V gives CDR1 MNHEY, CDR2 SVGAGI. The CDR3 coding sequence is TGTGCCAGCAGGCGACCGGGACGAACCTACGAGCAGTACTTC. Residues: CASRRPGRTYEQYF.

This clonotype has a count of ten or more. J is TRBJ2-3 and V is TRBV18, with 12 bases fitting TRBD2. The CDR3 spans 15 residues. V dropped 8 bases and J dropped 1; count of bases not matched to a gene: 4. CDR1 and CDR2 from the germline V gene are KGHSH and LQKENI. The CDR3 nucleotides are TGTGCCAGCAGTCCTAGCGGGAGGGGCACAGATACGCAGTATTTT. Translated, it gives CASSPSGRGTDTQYF.

This rearrangement joins TRBV24-1 to TRBJ1-1; TRBD1 is a possible D gene (5 bases). V was cut by 3 bases and J by 7 bases, with 11 bases left in between. Germline loops: CDR1 KGHDR, CDR2 SFDVKD. The CDR3 length is 13 residues. CDR3: CATSDVWGGEAFF. CDR3 DNA sequence: TGTGCCACCAGTGATGTATGGGGGGGTGAAGCTTTCTTT.

The chain links TRBV2 to TRBJ2-3; no clear D gene. The tail of the sequence fits TRBJ1-5 better, so the J call may be wrong. CDR3 size: 14 residues. CDR1 and CDR2 from the germline V gene are SNHLY and FYNNEI. CDR3 DNA sequence: TGTGCCGGCACTCAGCGACTTAGCACAGATACGCAGCATTTT. This codes for CAGTQRLSTDTQHF.

This clonotype appeared many times. The rearrangement links TRBV7-2 to TRBJ2-3; D not certain. CDR3 length: 14 amino acids. V lost 4 bases and J 1 base, leaving 9 bases between the germline ends. From germline, CDR1 is SGHTA and CDR2 FQGNSA. The CDR3 coding sequence is TGTGCCAGCAGCTCCAGGATGCGCACAGATACGCAGTATTTT. Translation gives CASSSRMRTDTQYF. Filled out from reference TRBV7-2 and TRBJ2-3, the complete variable domain reads GAGVSQSPSNKVTEKGKDVELRCDPISGHTALYWYRQSLGQGLEFLIYFQGNSAPDKSGLPSDRFSAERTGGSVSTLTIQRTQQEDSAVYLCASSSRMRTDTQYFGPGTRLTVL.

Notes on this clonotype: This could be a read error, since a much larger clone is one nucleotide away. This chain connects TRBV7-9 to TRBJ2-7; tentatively, D is TRBD1 or TRBD2 (6 bases each). The germline V and J ends were trimmed by 5 bases and 2 bases, with 16 bases remaining between them. This CDR3 has 15 amino acids. Germline V gives CDR1 SEHNR, CDR2 FQNEAQ (reference sequence). Written as DNA, the CDR3 is TGTGCCAGCAGCACCCGGATGAGGGGGGCCTACGAGCAGTACTTC. Translation: CASSTRMRGAYEQYF.